The next 17 T cell receptor beta chains were all read from a single sample in a study of blood T cell repertoires in COVID-19. TCRdb's table, derived via immunoSEQ multiplex PCR, lists solely in-frame clones and lacks some. The data contain 250,000 or so clones, roughly 86% of them singletons. Sequenced sample: peripheral blood. All receptors come from a man aged 35 to 55 with active or convalescent COVID-19.

This chain joins TRBV5-5 and TRBJ2-7; the D gene is possibly TRBD1 (6 bases). There are 14 residues in the CDR3. CDR1 and CDR2 (germline): SGHKS, YYEKEE (reference sequence). The ends were cut back, 1 base at V and 2 bases at J, with 10 bases in the middle. The CDR3 spells CASSLTGNPYEQYF. Written as DNA, the CDR3 is TGTGCCAGCAGCTTGACAGGGAACCCCTACGAGCAGTACTTC.

The chain recombines TRBV12-5 with TRBJ2-5; TRBD1 agrees at 8 bases. The CDR3 length is 15 residues. The germline V gene has CDR1 LGHNT and CDR2 FRNRAP. With V trimmed by 1 base and J by 2 bases, 3 bases remained unmatched. In DNA form, the CDR3 reads TGTGCTAGTGGTTTGGAAGGACAGGGACAAGAGACCCAGTACTTC. This encodes CASGLEGQGQETQYF.

V is TRBV9 and J is TRBJ2-5, with 7 bases aligning to TRBD1. CDR3 size: 15 residues. J lost 0 bases, V lost 3 bases, and 5 bases had no gene match. Germline CDR1 and CDR2: SGDLS and YYNGEE. CDR3 sequence: CASSEGQKHQETQYF. The CDR3 bases are TGTGCCAGCAGCGAGGGACAGAAGCACCAAGAGACCCAGTACTTC.

The rearrangement links TRBV28 to TRBJ1-1; no definite D call. CDR3 length equals 13 residues. Germline values: CDR1 MDHEN, CDR2 SYDVKM. The V gene lost 3 bases and the J gene lost 7 bases, with 12 bases spanning the gap. The CDR3 DNA follows: TGTGCCAGCAGTTTGACCGGGGTAAATGAAGCTTTCTTT. This encodes CASSLTGVNEAFF.

This clone was seen more than once but under ten times. The chain couples TRBV25-1 to TRBJ2-2, with D perhaps matching TRBD1 (6 bases). Germline CDR1 reads MGHDK; CDR2 reads SYGVNS. This CDR3 has 18 amino acids. Between the trimmed V and J ends, which lost 7 bases and 0 bases, there was a span of 21 bases. Here the CDR3 reads CASTATTSGTSNTGELFF. The DNA of the CDR3 is TGTGCCAGCACCGCAACGACGTCCGGGACATCGAACACCGGGGAGCTGTTTTTT.

This chain joins TRBV7-3 and TRBJ1-2, with 8 nucleotides matching TRBD1. Trimming at V came to 5 bases and at J to 2 bases, leaving 4 bases not matched to a gene. CDR3 length equals 14 residues. Germline V CDR1 and CDR2: SGHTA, FQGTGA. The CDR3 nucleotides read TGTGCCAGCAGCCGAGGACAGGGAAACTATGGCTACACCTTC. Translating it yields CASSRGQGNYGYTF. The full variable domain, in which reference TRBV7-3 and TRBJ1-2 provide the parts outside the CDR3, is GAGVSQTPSNKVTEKGKYVELRCDPISGHTALYWYRQSLGQGPEFLIYFQGTGAADDSGLPNDRFFAVRPEGSVSTLKIQRTERGDSAVYLCASSRGQGNYGYTFGSGTRLTVV.

CDR3 bases: TGCAGCGCCCTTGAAAGAGGGACACAGATGGTTACCGGGGAGCTGTTTTTT. Protein sequence: CSALERGTQMVTGELFF. The chain couples TRBV29-1 to TRBJ2-2, with D perhaps matching TRBD1 (6 bases). The CDR3 is 17 residues long. The germline gives CDR1 SQVTM, CDR2 ANQGSEA. V dropped 7 bases and J dropped 5 bases, with 26 bases sitting between them.

The rearrangement uses TRBV11-3 and TRBJ2-7; TRBD1 aligns across 10 bases. Trimming cost V 10 bases and J 5 bases; bases outside gene matches: 11. Germline CDR1 is SGHNT and CDR2 is YENEEA. The length of the CDR3 is 14 residues. CDR3 nucleotides: TGTGCCACGACAGTAACCGGGACAGGGGACGAGCAGTACTTC. It translates to CATTVTGTGDEQYF.

The chain combines TRBV12-5 with TRBJ1-5; D may be TRBD1 (6 bases). The CDR3 loop spans 15 amino acids. CDR1 LGHNT and CDR2 FRNRAP come from the germline V gene. Trimming left V 4 bases short and J 3 bases short, with 13 bases between. The DNA for the CDR3 is TGTGCTAGTGGTTCCAGGGGTATTGACAATCAGCCCCAGCATTTT. It is translated as CASGSRGIDNQPQHF.

The V call is TRBV4-1, the J call TRBJ2-3; D remains unclear. The CDR3 extends over 14 amino acids. The V end was cut by 1 base, the J end by 0 bases, with 5 bases between. Germline V gene data show CDR1 as MGHRA and CDR2 as YSYEKL. In nucleotides, the CDR3 is TGCGCCAGCAGCCAAGCCAAAAGCACAGATACGCAGTATTTT. It is translated as CASSQAKSTDTQYF.

The rearrangement links TRBV5-1 to TRBJ2-2, with TRBD2 identical over 7 bases. CDR1 is SGHRS and CDR2 is YFSETQ in the germline V gene. This CDR3 contains 16 residues. V shed 0 bases, J shed 1 base, and the junction held 3 bases outside the gene matches. As DNA, the CDR3 is TGCGCCAGCAGCTTGGATCCTAGCGGGAACACCGGGGAGCTGTTTTTT. This translates into CASSLDPSGNTGELFF.

This sequence joins TRBV7-8 and TRBJ2-7, with a tentative D call TRBD1 (8 bases). The CDR3 has 16 residues. Looked up from germline, CDR1 is SGHVS and CDR2 is FQNEAQ. Trimming took 4 bases from V and 0 from J, leaving 16 bases between them. The CDR3 loop is CASSYITGGASYEQYF. The CDR3 nucleotides read TGTGCCAGCAGCTATATCACAGGGGGGGCCTCCTACGAGCAGTACTTC.

The rearrangement uses TRBV3-1 (or the pseudogene TRBV3-2) and TRBJ2-5, with 9 bases aligning to TRBD2. The CDR3 runs to 16 residues. Germline V gives CDR1 LGHDT, CDR2 YNNKEL (reference sequence). J gave up 3 bases and V 1 base, and 6 bases lay outside the gene matches. The CDR3 DNA reads as TGTGCCAGCAGCCAAGCGCGGGGGGGAGTAGAAGAGACCCAGTACTTC. The encoded protein is CASSQARGGVEETQYF.

This chain joins TRBV5-1 and TRBJ2-1; D may be TRBD1 (6 bases). Looked up from germline, CDR1 is SGHRS and CDR2 is YFSETQ. This CDR3 contains 16 residues. Between the trimmed V and J ends, which lost 0 bases and 5 bases, there was a span of 15 bases. The DNA of the CDR3 is TGCGCCAGCAGCTTGGTTGCACAGGGAAGGGACAATGAGCAGTTCTTC. Translated, it gives CASSLVAQGRDNEQFF.

The chain recombines TRBV24-1 with TRBJ1-3, with 8 bases aligning to TRBD1. Germline CDR1 reads KGHDR; CDR2 reads SFDVKD. The CDR3 length is 16 residues. Trimming removed 0 bases from V and 2 bases from J; junction bases left unmatched: 2. The CDR3 is CATSDLDRGAGNTIYF. Written as DNA, the CDR3 is TGTGCCACCAGTGATTTGGACAGGGGCGCTGGAAACACCATATATTTT.

This clone was counted a few times. Other DNA sequences in this specimen translate into the identical CDR3. The V and J genes are TRBV30 and TRBJ2-7, with 9 bases matching TRBD2. The germline CDR1 and CDR2 sequences are GTSNPN and SVGIG (reference sequence). This CDR3 spans 15 amino acids. Trimming removed 3 bases from V and 5 bases from J; junction bases left unmatched: 11. Here the CDR3 DNA reads TGTGCCTGGAGGGGGGCGGGGGGGCGGGTCGACGAGCAGTACTTC. It encodes CAWRGAGGRVDEQYF. The whole variable domain, remainder taken from reference TRBV30 and TRBJ2-7, is SQTIHQWPATLVQPVGSPLSLECTVEGTSNPNLYWYRQAAGRGLQLLFYSVGIGQISSEVPQNLSASRPQDRQFILSSKKLLLSDSGFYLCAWRGAGGRVDEQYFGPGTRLTVT.

A few counts support this clone. The CDR3 DNA reads as TGTGCCACCAGCAGAGAACAGGGCAGCTATGGCTACACCTTC. This encodes CATSREQGSYGYTF. J is TRBJ1-2 and V is TRBV15, with a weak D call TRBD1 (6 bases). This CDR3 spans 14 amino acids. The germline gives CDR1 LNHNV, CDR2 YYDKDF (reference sequence). V was shortened by 0 bases and J by 4 bases, with 9 bases between the two germline ends.